This is a list of T cell receptor beta chains from one sample in a study of CD8 T cells in ankylosing spondylitis. MiXCR, applied by TCRdb to the 5' RACE reads, yields one record per CDR3 protein. The top ten hold 4.3% of the sample, which has 150,000 to 200,000 distinct CDR3 sequences, 18% seen once. Sequences were obtained from blood, either unsorted or a sorted T cell fraction (not recorded which). These receptors originate from a male donor aged 5-29 years with ankylosing spondylitis or in good health (not recorded which). The CDR3 runs from the conserved cysteine through the conserved F or W. Each record gives: V gene, D gene, CDR3 length, clone size, J gene, CDR3 DNA, CDR3 protein. D genes are given only for firm matches. Expanded clones are given a class, and other clones once, few, many or no size at all.

TRBV7-2	NA	16	many	TRBJ1-5	TGTGCCAGCAGCTTACGGGGGCCGGCAAGCAATCAGCCCCAGCATTTT	CASSLRGPASNQPQHF
TRBV19	TRBD2	16	many	TRBJ2-1	TGTGCCAGTAGTATCACGCTAGCGGGAGGTTACAATGAGCAGTTCTTC	CASSITLAGGYNEQFF
TRBV5-1	TRBD1	14	many	TRBJ1-1	TGCGCCAGCAAGAAGGACAGGGGGAGAACTGAAGCTTTCTTT	CASKKDRGRTEAFF
TRBV4-1	TRBD2	15	many	TRBJ2-1	TGCGCCAGCAGCCCCCTAGCGGGTGCCTACAATGAGCAGTTCTTC	CASSPLAGAYNEQFF
TRBV7-2	TRBD2	17	NA	TRBJ2-4	TGTGCCAGCAGCTCAGCGGGACTAGCGGGAGGAATAAACATTCAGTACTTC	CASSSAGLAGGINIQYF
TRBV20-1	NA	12	few	TRBJ2-2	TGCAGTGCGAGGCAGTACACCGGGGAGCTGTTTTTT	CSARQYTGELFF
TRBV7-9	TRBD2	17	NA	TRBJ2-1	TGTGCCAGCAGCTCCTTCCTCCTCGGGACTAGTCGGAATGAGCAGTTCTTC	CASSSFLLGTSRNEQFF
TRBV3-1	NA	12	many	TRBJ2-7	TGTGCCAGCAGCCTACAAGACTACGAGCAGTACTTC	CASSLQDYEQYF
TRBV19	NA	17	many	TRBJ2-3	TGTGCCAGTAGTATCGGTTCCCCAAGCCCTCTTACAGATACGCAGTATTTT	CASSIGSPSPLTDTQYF
TRBV7-6	NA	15	NA	TRBJ2-2	TGTGCCAGCAGCCCAACCTCGGCGGCAACCGGGGAGCTGTTTTTT	CASSPTSAATGELFF
TRBV6-5	TRBD2	16	many	TRBJ2-1	TGTGCCAGCAGCCGACCCACTAGCGGACCCTACAATGAGCAGTTCTTC	CASSRPTSGPYNEQFF
TRBV6-5	NA	12	NA	TRBJ1-1	TGTGCCAGCAGTTCCCATGGACAGCGGGCTTTCTTT	CASSSHGQRAFF
TRBV7-2	TRBD1	22	NA	TRBJ2-1	TGTGCCAGCAGCTTAGGGCCCCACAGGCGAACAGGGGTAACCCGCTCCCACAATGAGCAGTTCTTC	CASSLGPHRRTGVTRSHNEQFF